Listed below are T cell receptor beta chains from one sample, sequenced in a study of blood T cell repertoires in COVID-19. Clones were sequenced by immunoSEQ multiplex PCR, and TCRdb holds only the in-frame ones, with some missing. The repertoire consists of fewer than 350,000 clones, with 75% to 95% occurring once and the leading ten covering more than 6%. Sequenced material: peripheral blood. These receptors were taken from a woman in her thirties with COVID-19, enrolled during active disease. Each CDR3 is given with its conserved first and last residue. A D gene is named only where the DNA matches it firmly. Some rows have no size entry. The others give once, few or many, or a class for an expanded clone.

V gene,J gene,D gene,clone size,CDR3 DNA,CDR3 protein
TRBV7-9,TRBJ1-1,TRBD1,once,TGTGCCAGCAGCTTAGGGGACAGAGGGGCTGAAGCTTTCTTT,CASSLGDRGAEAFF
TRBV18,TRBJ2-3,TRBD2,NA,TGTGCCAGCTCATCCTTAGCGGGAGGGCTAACAGATACGCAGTATTTT,CASSSLAGGLTDTQYF
TRBV6-5,TRBJ1-2,TRBD1,NA,TGTGCCAGCAGTTTATCCTTTACAGGGGGCGTTGGTGGCTACACCTTC,CASSLSFTGGVGGYTF
TRBV3-1/TRBV3-2,TRBJ2-5,NA,NA,TGTGCCAGCAGCCAACTTGAGACAGCGAAGGAGACCCAGTACTTC,CASSQLETAKETQYF
TRBV18,TRBJ1-1,NA,few,TGTGCCAGCTCACCCCTCGGGGTCCAGAACACTGAAGCTTTCTTT,CASSPLGVQNTEAFF
TRBV6-2/TRBV6-3,TRBJ2-3,TRBD1,NA,TGTGCCAGCAGTTACGCCCCCGGACAGGTAAGCACAGATACGCAGTATTTT,CASSYAPGQVSTDTQYF
TRBV5-6,TRBJ2-2,TRBD2,NA,TGTGCCAGCAGCTTGGGTGCAGGGAGGGACACCGGGGAGCTGTTTTTT,CASSLGAGRDTGELFF
TRBV4-1,TRBJ2-1,NA,NA,TGCGCCAGCAGCCAACCTATCCAAAGGGGGAATGAGCAGTTCTTC,CASSQPIQRGNEQFF
TRBV4-3,TRBJ2-7,TRBD1,NA,TGCGCCAGCAGCCAAGGGACAGGGACCTACTACGAGCAGTACTTC,CASSQGTGTYYEQYF
TRBV3-1/TRBV3-2,TRBJ1-2,NA,once,TGTGCCAGCAGCCCAAAGGGGGACGATGGCTACACCTTC,CASSPKGDDGYTF
TRBV11-2,TRBJ2-5,TRBD1,NA,TGTGCCAGCAGCCCTAGTCAGGGGGCAGAGACCCAGTACTTC,CASSPSQGAETQYF
TRBV3-1/TRBV3-2,TRBJ1-5,TRBD1,NA,TGTGCCAGCACCCAAGGGACAGGGGGTAATCAGCCCCAGCATTTT,CASTQGTGGNQPQHF
TRBV30,TRBJ1-5,NA,NA,TGTGCCTGGAGTGTTCAGGAGGGCCAGCCCCAGCATTTT,CAWSVQEGQPQHF
TRBV18,TRBJ2-7,TRBD1,NA,TGTGCCAGCTCTCAACGTAGGACAGGGGAGTACGTGCAGTACTTC,CASSQRRTGEYVQYF
TRBV6-1,TRBJ1-4,NA,NA,TGTGCCAGCAGTGAAGGGCAGGGAAATGAAAAACTGTTTTTT,CASSEGQGNEKLFF
TRBV5-1,TRBJ2-5,NA,NA,TGCGCCAGCAGCTTGCGCCCCGGGGAAGAGATCCAGTACTTC,CASSLRPGEEIQYF
TRBV7-3,TRBJ2-2,NA,NA,TGTGCCAGCAGCCCCGGGCCTTCTCCCGGGAAGCTGTTTTTT,CASSPGPSPGKLFF
TRBV6-5,TRBJ2-6,NA,NA,TGTGCCAGCAGTCGCCCAGGGGCTGGGGCCAACGTCCTGACTTTC,CASSRPGAGANVLTF
TRBV7-2,TRBJ1-2,NA,NA,TGTGCCAGCAGCTTAGACGGGGGCTATGGCTACACCTTC,CASSLDGGYGYTF
TRBV5-5,TRBJ1-2,NA,NA,TGTGCCAGCAGCTTGGGTCCCGATGGCTACACCTTC,CASSLGPDGYTF
TRBV19,TRBJ1-5,TRBD1,NA,TGTGCCAGTAGTATAGGCGTCAGGGGGACCTATCAGCCCCAGCATTTT,CASSIGVRGTYQPQHF
TRBV25-1,TRBJ1-3,NA,NA,TGTGCCAGCAGTGAATCTGGGGGCAGATACTCTGGAAACACCATATATTTT,CASSESGGRYSGNTIYF
TRBV5-1,TRBJ2-1,NA,NA,TGCGCCAGCAGCTTGGGGGGCAATCCCGACGGTCAAGTGCAGTTCTTC,CASSLGGNPDGQVQFF
TRBV7-9,TRBJ2-3,NA,NA,TGTGCCAGCAGCACTCGTCGCGAGCAGTATTTT,CASSTRREQYF
TRBV2,TRBJ1-4,TRBD1,NA,TGTGCCAGCAGTGATAGTAAGGGGGCCGGTGAAAAACTGTTTTTT,CASSDSKGAGEKLFF
TRBV18,TRBJ1-5,TRBD1,NA,TGTGCCAGCTCACCACCGAGGACAGGGGATAGCAATCAGCCCCAGCATTTT,CASSPPRTGDSNQPQHF
TRBV28,TRBJ1-2,NA,NA,TGTGCCAGCGGACAGAGGGGTCCCTATGGCTACACCTTC,CASGQRGPYGYTF
TRBV6-5,TRBJ1-6,NA,NA,TGTGCCAGCAGTTACTCGACTGGGTTTTCACCCCTCCACTTT,CASSYSTGFSPLHF
TRBV12-3/TRBV12-4,TRBJ2-7,NA,NA,TGTGCCAGCAGTAGTAGGGGCCCTACGTTTTTC,CASSSRGPTFF
TRBV14,TRBJ2-1,NA,once,TGTGCCAGCAGCCAAGGGGAGTACAATGAGCAGTTCTTC,CASSQGEYNEQFF
TRBV3-1/TRBV3-2,TRBJ2-2,TRBD1,NA,TGTGCCAGCAGCCAAGGGACAGGGGACGGGGAGCTGTTTTTT,CASSQGTGDGELFF
TRBV28,TRBJ1-4,NA,NA,TGTGCCAGCAGTTACCCTAGGCTGCCCCAGTTCGGAAAACTGTTTTTT,CASSYPRLPQFGKLFF
TRBV5-1,TRBJ1-1,NA,NA,TGCGCCAGCAGCCTGGCGGCGGGGGACACTGAAGCTTTCTTT,CASSLAAGDTEAFF
TRBV5-1,TRBJ1-4,NA,NA,TGCGCCAGCAGCTTGGGGAGGGTTGACGAAAAACTGTTTTTT,CASSLGRVDEKLFF
TRBV6-2/TRBV6-3,TRBJ2-1,TRBD2,NA,TGTGCCAGCAGTCGGACTAGCGGCTCCCGCCCCTACAATGAGCAGTTCTTC,CASSRTSGSRPYNEQFF
TRBV25-1,TRBJ1-2,NA,NA,TGTGCCAGCAGTGAATCTGGTCAGTTCTATGGCTACACCTTC,CASSESGQFYGYTF
TRBV19,TRBJ2-2,NA,NA,TGTGCCAGCGGGGACAAAGGCACCGGGGAGCTGTTTTTT,CASGDKGTGELFF
TRBV14,TRBJ2-1,TRBD2,NA,TGTGCCAGCAGCCACCCAACTAGCGGGAGGGTTGAGCAGTTCTTC,CASSHPTSGRVEQFF
TRBV28,TRBJ1-4,NA,few,TGTGCCAGCCACCCGTCAGGGGACGGTGAAAAACTGTTTTTT,CASHPSGDGEKLFF
TRBV18,TRBJ2-1,NA,once,TGTGCCAGCTCACCACCCGAGAGCTCCTACAATGAGCAGTTCTTC,CASSPPESSYNEQFF
TRBV3-1/TRBV3-2,TRBJ2-2,TRBD2,NA,TGTGCCAGCAGCCAAGAGAGAAAGTGGGACTACAAAACTACCGGGGAGCTGTTTTTT,CASSQERKWDYKTTGELFF
TRBV28,TRBJ2-1,NA,NA,TGTGCCAGCAGTTACGGACTCCGGCGTTCCGATGAGCAGTTCTTC,CASSYGLRRSDEQFF
TRBV29-1,TRBJ1-1,NA,NA,TGCAGCGTTGCTGGTGAGACAGTGGGTGTCACTGAAGCTTTCTTT,CSVAGETVGVTEAFF
TRBV15,TRBJ2-2,TRBD1,NA,TGTGCCACCAGCAGACAGGGGGCCACCGGGGAGCTGTTTTTT,CATSRQGATGELFF
TRBV4-3,TRBJ2-7,NA,few,TGCGCCAGCAGCCACCTCGGCCAAGGGGAAGCCTACGAGCAGTACTTC,CASSHLGQGEAYEQYF
TRBV7-6,TRBJ2-7,TRBD1,NA,TGTGCCAGCAGCTCCCGGGACAGAGACGAGCAGTACTTC,CASSSRDRDEQYF
TRBV7-2,TRBJ2-5,NA,NA,TGTGCCAGCAGCTTAGTCAGTTTCGAGACCCAGTACTTC,CASSLVSFETQYF
TRBV7-8,TRBJ1-4,TRBD1,NA,TGTGCCAGCAGCCAAAGGGACAGGGGACTGGGGGGTCTGTTTTTT,CASSQRDRGLGGLFF
TRBV6-1,TRBJ2-7,TRBD1,NA,TGTGCCAGCAGTGAAGCTTACGGGACAGGGAGCTCCTACGAGCAGTACTTC,CASSEAYGTGSSYEQYF
TRBV11-1,TRBJ2-3,NA,NA,TGTGCCAGCAGCTTTCTAAGCACAGATACGCAGTATTTT,CASSFLSTDTQYF
TRBV4-3,TRBJ2-3,NA,NA,TGCGCCAGCAGCCTCGAGCGGGCGAGCACAGATACGCAGTATTTT,CASSLERASTDTQYF
TRBV6-5,TRBJ2-1,NA,NA,TGTGCCAGCAGTAAACCGGCACAGTGGCACAATGAGCAGTTCTTC,CASSKPAQWHNEQFF
TRBV5-8,TRBJ1-1,NA,few,TGTGCCAGCAGCTTGCCCAGGGAAAGAACTGAAGCTTTCTTT,CASSLPRERTEAFF